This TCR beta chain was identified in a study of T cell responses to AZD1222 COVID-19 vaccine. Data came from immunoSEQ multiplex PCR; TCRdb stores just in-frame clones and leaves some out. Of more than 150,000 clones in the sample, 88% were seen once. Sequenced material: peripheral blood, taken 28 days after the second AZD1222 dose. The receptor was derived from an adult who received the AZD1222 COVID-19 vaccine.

The CDR3, as DNA: TGTGCCATCAAGTCTCCTGCAGGGGGCTACACCTTC. As protein: CAIKSPAGGYTF. The chain has TRBV28 and TRBJ1-2; D possibly corresponds to TRBD1 (5 bases). Deletions cut 10 bases from V and 8 bases from J, with 17 bases between. Germline-derived CDR1 and CDR2 are MDHEN and SYDVKM. This CDR3 is built from 12 residues.